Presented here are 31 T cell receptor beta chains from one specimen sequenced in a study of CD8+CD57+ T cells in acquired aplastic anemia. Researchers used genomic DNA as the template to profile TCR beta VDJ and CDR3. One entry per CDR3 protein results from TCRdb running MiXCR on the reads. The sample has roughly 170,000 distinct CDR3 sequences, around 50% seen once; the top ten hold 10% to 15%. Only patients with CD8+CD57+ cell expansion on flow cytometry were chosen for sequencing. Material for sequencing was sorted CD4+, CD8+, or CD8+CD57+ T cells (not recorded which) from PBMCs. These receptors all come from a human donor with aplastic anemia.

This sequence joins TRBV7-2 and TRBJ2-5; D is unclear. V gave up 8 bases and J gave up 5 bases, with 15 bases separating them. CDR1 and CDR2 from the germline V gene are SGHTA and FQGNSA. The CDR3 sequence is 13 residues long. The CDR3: CASSPVAAETQYF. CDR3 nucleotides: TGTGCCAGCTCACCCGTCGCGGCGGAGACCCAGTACTTC.

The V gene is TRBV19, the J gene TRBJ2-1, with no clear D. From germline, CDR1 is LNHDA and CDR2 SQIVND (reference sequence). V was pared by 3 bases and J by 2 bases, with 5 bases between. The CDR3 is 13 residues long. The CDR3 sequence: CASSIKTYNEQFF. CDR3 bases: TGTGCCAGTAGTATTAAAACCTACAATGAGCAGTTCTTC.

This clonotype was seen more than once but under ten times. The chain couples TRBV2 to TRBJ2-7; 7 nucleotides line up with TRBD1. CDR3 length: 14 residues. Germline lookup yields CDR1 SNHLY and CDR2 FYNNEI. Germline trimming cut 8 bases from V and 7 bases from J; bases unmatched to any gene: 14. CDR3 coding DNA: TGTGCCAGCTCTGGGGACAGTGGTTTGGGGGAGCAGTACTTC. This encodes CASSGDSGLGEQYF. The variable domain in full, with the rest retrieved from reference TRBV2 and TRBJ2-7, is EPEVTQTPSHQVTQMGQEVILRCVPISNHLYFYWYRQILGQKVEFLVSFYNNEISEKSEIFDDQFSVERPDGSNFTLKIRSTKLEDSAMYFCASSGDSGLGEQYFGPGTRLTVT.

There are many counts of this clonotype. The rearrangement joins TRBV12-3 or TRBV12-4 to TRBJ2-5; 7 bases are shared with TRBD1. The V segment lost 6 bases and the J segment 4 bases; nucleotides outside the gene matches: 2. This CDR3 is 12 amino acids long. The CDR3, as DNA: TGTGCCAGCAGGGACAGGTTAGAGACCCAGTACTTC. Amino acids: CASRDRLETQYF.

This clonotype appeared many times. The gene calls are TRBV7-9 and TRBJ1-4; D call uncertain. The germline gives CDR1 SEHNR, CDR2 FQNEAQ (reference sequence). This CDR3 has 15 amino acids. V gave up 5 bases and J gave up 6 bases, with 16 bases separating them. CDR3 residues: CASSSNPGGDEKLFF. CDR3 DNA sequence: TGTGCCAGCAGCAGTAACCCCGGAGGTGATGAAAAACTGTTTTTT.

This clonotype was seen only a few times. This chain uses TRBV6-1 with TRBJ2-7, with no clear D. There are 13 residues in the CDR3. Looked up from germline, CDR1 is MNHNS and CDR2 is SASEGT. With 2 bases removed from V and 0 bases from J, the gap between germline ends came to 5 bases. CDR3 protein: CASSEQSSYEQYF. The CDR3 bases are TGTGCCAGCAGTGAACAGAGCTCCTACGAGCAGTACTTC.

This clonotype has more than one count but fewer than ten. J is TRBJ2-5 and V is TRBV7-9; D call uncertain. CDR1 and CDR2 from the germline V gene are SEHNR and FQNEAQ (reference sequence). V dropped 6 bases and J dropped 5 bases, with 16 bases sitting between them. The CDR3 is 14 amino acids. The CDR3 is CASSSDLSWETQYF. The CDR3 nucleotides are TGTGCCAGCAGTTCCGACCTTTCTTGGGAGACCCAGTACTTC.

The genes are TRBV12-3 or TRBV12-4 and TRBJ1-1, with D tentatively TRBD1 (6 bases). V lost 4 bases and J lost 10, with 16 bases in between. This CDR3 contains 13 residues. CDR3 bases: TGTGCCAGCAGTTCACAGTTGCTAGGGGGAGCTTTCTTT. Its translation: CASSSQLLGGAFF.

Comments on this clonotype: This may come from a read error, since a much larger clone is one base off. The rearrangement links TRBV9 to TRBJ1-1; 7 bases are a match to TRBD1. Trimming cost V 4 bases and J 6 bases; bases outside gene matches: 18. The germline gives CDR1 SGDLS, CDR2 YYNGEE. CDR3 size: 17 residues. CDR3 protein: CASSPLTGTTDRAEAFF. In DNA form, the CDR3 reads TGTGCCAGCAGCCCTTTGACAGGGACGACCGATAGGGCTGAAGCTTTCTTT.

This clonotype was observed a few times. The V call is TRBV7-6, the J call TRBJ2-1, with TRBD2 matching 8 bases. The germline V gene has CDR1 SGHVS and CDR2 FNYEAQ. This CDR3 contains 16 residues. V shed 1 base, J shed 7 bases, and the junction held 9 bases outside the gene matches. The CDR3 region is CASSLVAGLERNEQFF. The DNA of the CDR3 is TGTGCCAGCAGCTTAGTAGCGGGACTAGAGCGAAATGAGCAGTTCTTC.

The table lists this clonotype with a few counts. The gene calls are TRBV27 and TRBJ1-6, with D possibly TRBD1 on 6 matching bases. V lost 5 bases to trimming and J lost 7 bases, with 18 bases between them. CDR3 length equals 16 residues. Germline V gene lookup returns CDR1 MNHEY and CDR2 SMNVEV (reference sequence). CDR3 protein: CASSIQQGVANSPLHF. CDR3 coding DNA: TGTGCCAGCAGTATACAACAGGGAGTAGCGAATTCACCCCTCCACTTT.

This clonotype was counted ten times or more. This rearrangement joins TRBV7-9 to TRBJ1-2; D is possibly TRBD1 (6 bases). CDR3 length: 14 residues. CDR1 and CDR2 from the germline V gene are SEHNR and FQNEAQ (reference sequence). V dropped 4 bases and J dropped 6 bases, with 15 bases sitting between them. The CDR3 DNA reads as TGTGCCAGCAGCTACGGGCAGGGGAGTAATGGCTACACCTTC. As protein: CASSYGQGSNGYTF.

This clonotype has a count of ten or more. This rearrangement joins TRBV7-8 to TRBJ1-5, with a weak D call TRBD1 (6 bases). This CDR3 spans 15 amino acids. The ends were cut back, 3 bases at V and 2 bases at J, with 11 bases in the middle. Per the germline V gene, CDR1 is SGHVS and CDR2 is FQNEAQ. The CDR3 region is CASSFAGARNQPQHF. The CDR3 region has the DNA TGTGCCAGCAGCTTTGCAGGGGCGCGCAATCAGCCCCAGCATTTT.

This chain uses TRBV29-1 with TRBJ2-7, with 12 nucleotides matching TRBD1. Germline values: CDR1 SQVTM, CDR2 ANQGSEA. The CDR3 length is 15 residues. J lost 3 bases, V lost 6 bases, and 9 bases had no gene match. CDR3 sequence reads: CSVDPGQGAFYEQYF. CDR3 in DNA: TGCAGCGTCGACCCGGGACAGGGGGCATTCTACGAGCAGTACTTC.

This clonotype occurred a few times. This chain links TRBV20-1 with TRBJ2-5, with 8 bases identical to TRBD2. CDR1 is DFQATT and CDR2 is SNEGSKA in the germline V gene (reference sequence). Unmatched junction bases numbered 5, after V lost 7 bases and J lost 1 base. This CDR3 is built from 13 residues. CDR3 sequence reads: CSVRTSLQETQYF. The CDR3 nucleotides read TGCAGTGTTCGGACTAGCCTCCAAGAGACCCAGTACTTC.

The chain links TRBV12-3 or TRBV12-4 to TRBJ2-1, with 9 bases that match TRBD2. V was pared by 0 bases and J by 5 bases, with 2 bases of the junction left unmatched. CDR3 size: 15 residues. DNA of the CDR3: TGTGCCAGCAGTTTAGCAGGGACTAGCCACAATGAGCAGTTCTTC. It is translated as CASSLAGTSHNEQFF.

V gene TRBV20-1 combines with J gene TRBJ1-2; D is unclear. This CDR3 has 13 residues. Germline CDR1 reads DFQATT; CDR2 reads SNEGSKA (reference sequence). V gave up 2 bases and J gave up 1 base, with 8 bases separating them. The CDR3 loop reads CSARSGLNYGYTF. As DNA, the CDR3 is TGCAGTGCTAGATCCGGGCTTAACTATGGCTACACCTTC.

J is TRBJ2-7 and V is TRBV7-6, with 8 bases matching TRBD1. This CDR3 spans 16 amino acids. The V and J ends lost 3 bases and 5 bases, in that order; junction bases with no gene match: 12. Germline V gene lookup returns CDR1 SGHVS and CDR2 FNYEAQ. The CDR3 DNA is TGTGCCAGCAGCTTTAGGTCCGGGCAGGGGGCCAACGAGCAGTACTTC. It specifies CASSFRSGQGANEQYF.

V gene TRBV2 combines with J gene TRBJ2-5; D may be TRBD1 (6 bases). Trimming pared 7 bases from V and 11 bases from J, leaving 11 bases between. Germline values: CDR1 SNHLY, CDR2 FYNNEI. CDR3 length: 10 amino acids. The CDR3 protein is CASTRGTQYF. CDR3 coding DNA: TGTGCCAGCACAAGGGGGACGCAGTACTTC.

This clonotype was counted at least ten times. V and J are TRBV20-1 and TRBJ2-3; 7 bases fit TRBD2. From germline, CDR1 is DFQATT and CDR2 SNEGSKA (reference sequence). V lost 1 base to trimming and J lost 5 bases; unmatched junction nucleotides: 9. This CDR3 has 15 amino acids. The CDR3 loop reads CSARGLAAVQDTQYF. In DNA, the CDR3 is TGCAGTGCTAGAGGCCTAGCGGCCGTTCAAGATACGCAGTATTTT.

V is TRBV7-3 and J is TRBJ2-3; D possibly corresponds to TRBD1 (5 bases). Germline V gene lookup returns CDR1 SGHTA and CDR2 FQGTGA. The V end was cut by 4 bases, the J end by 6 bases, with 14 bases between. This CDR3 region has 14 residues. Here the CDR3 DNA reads TGTGCCAGCAGCTCCGGGTTACCAGGGGATACGCAGTATTTT. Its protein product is CASSSGLPGDTQYF.

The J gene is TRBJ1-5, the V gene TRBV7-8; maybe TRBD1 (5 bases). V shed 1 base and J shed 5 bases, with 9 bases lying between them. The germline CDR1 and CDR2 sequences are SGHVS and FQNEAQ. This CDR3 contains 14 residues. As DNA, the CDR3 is TGTGCCAGCAGCTTAGGCGGGACGTATCAGCCCCAGCATTTT. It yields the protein CASSLGGTYQPQHF. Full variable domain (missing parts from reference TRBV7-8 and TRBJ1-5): GAGVSQSPRYKVAKRGQDVALRCDPISGHVSLFWYQQALGQGPEFLTYFQNEAQLDKSGLPSDRFFAERPEGSVSTLKIQRTQQEDSAVYLCASSLGGTYQPQHFGDGTRLSIL.

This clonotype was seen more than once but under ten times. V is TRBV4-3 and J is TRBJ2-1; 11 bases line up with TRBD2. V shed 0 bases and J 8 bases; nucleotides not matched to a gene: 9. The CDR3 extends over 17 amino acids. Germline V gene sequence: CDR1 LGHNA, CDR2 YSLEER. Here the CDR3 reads CASSQDTLSGGAHEQFF. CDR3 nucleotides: TGCGCCAGCAGCCAAGATACCCTTAGCGGGGGGGCCCATGAGCAGTTCTTC.

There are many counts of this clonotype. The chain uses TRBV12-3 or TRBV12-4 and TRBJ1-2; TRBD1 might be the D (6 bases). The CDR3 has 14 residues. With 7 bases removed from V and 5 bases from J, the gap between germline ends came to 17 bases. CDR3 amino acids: CASTRGGLGYGYTF. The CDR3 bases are TGTGCCAGCACCAGGGGAGGGCTTGGGTATGGCTACACCTTC.

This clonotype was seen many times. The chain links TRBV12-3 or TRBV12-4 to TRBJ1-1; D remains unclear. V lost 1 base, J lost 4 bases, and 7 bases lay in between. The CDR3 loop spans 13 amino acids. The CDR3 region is CASSLVMGTEAFF. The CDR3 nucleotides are TGTGCCAGCAGTTTAGTGATGGGCACTGAAGCTTTCTTT.

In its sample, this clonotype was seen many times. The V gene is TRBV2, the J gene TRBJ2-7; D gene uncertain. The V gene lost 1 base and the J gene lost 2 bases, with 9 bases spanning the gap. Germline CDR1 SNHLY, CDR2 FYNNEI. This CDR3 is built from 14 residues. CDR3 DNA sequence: TGTGCCAGCAGTGAAGGGTCAGGAACCTACGAGCAGTACTTC. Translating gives CASSEGSGTYEQYF. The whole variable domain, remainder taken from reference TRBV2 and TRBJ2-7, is EPEVTQTPSHQVTQMGQEVILRCVPISNHLYFYWYRQILGQKVEFLVSFYNNEISEKSEIFDDQFSVERPDGSNFTLKIRSTKLEDSAMYFCASSEGSGTYEQYFGPGTRLTVT.

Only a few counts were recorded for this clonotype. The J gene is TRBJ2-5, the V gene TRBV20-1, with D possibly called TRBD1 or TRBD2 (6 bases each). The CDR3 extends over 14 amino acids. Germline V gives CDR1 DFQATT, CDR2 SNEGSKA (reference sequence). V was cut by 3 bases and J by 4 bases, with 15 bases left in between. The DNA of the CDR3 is TGCAGTGCTAGGGAGGGGGGCGCCGGAGAGACCCAGTACTTC. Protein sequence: CSAREGGAGETQYF.

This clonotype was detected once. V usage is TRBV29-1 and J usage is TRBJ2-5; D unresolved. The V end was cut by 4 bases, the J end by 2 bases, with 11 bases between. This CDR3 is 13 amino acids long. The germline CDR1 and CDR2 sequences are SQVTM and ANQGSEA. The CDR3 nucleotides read TGCAGCGTTGTAAGTCAGAGGCAAGAGACCCAGTACTTC. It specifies CSVVSQRQETQYF.

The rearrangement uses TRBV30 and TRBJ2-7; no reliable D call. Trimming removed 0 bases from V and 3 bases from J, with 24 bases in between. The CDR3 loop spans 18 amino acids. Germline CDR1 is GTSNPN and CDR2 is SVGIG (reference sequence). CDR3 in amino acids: CAWSVRALGGQAGYEQYF. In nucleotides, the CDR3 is TGTGCCTGGAGTGTAAGGGCCCTTGGCGGCCAGGCAGGCTACGAGCAGTACTTC.

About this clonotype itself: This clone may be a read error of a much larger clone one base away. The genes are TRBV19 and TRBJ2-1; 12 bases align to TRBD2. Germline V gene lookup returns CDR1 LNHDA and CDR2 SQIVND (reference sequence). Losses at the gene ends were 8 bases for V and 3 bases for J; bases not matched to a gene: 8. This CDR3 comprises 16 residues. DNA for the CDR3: TGTGCCAGTGGACTGACTAGCGGGGGTTTCTACAATGAGCAGTTCTTC. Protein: CASGLTSGGFYNEQFF.

Here the CDR3 reads CSVEARDNEQFF. DNA of the CDR3: TGCAGCGTTGAAGCCAGGGACAATGAGCAGTTCTTC. The chain has TRBV29-1 and TRBJ2-1, with D possibly matching TRBD1 (5 bases). The germline V gene encodes CDR1 SQVTM and CDR2 ANQGSEA. The CDR3 is 12 residues long. V was pared by 1 base and J by 5 bases, with 6 bases between.